The present entry profiles one T cell receptor beta chain with its context. The sample is drawn from a study of response to subunit inactivated influenza vaccine. MiXCR, run by TCRdb on the RT-PCR reads, gives a single entry per CDR3 protein. The sample includes 150,000 to 200,000 distinct CDR3 sequences, approximately 12% of them seen just once. A further study also used this sample, focusing on T cells expressing NK-cell markers. That paper notes: A 5'RACE template switching approach incorporating UMIs was used to make TCR beta cDNA. Restriction of sorting to alpha-beta TCR T cells was accomplished in several experiments using an anti-gamma-delta TCR antibody.

The source of this sequence is a man between 50 and 59 years old who received an inactivated influenza vaccine. Source: CD8+ T cells sorted from PBMCs, taken 12 days after vaccination.

The chain's CDR3 is CASSFGQYYEQYF. The CDR3 bases are TGTGCCAGCAGTTTCGGTCAATACTACGAGCAGTACTTC. The genes are TRBV12-3 or TRBV12-4 and TRBJ2-7; D remains unclear. The length of the CDR3 is 13 residues. Trimming removed 3 bases from V and 3 bases from J, with 9 bases in between.